Presented here are 22 T cell receptor beta chains from one specimen sequenced in a study of regulatory T cells in long-lasting Graves disease. CDR3-region Arm-PCR and iRepertoire HTBI primers produced the TCR beta libraries. TCRdb called the multiplex PCR reads again in MiXCR, with one record for every CDR3 protein. The sample holds 700,000 or so distinct CDR3 sequences, about 32% seen once. Documented time point: persistent/refractory GD, antithyroid drugs over 5 years with positive TRAb. Construction of the TCR library relied on RNA isolated from PBMCs. Material: peripheral blood mononuclear cells (PBMCs), obtained when the disease was refractory, from a patient treated with antithyroid drugs. These receptors all stem from a female donor with Graves disease.

This clonotype was counted at least ten times. J is TRBJ1-2 and V is TRBV6-5; D is undetermined. Germline lookup yields CDR1 MNHEY and CDR2 SVGAGI. The V end was cut by 0 bases, the J end by 0 bases, with 8 bases between. There are 15 residues in the CDR3. The CDR3 here is CASSYSRAANYGYTF. The CDR3 DNA reads TGTGCCAGCAGTTACTCCCGAGCAGCTAACTATGGCTACACCTTC.

This clonotype has at least ten counts. This chain uses TRBV5-5 with TRBJ1-1; possibly TRBD1 for D (6 bases). The germline V gene has CDR1 SGHKS and CDR2 YYEKEE (reference sequence). Trimming shortened V by 4 bases and J by 1 base, and 17 bases separated the two germline ends. The CDR3 consists of 16 residues. CDR3 DNA sequence: TGTGCCAGCAGCCCCCGTGAGGGGGATCGGAACACTGAAGCTTTCTTT. As protein: CASSPREGDRNTEAFF.

The chain carries TRBV20-1 and TRBJ2-5; D is ambiguous. Trimming took 0 bases from V and 0 from J, leaving 11 bases between them. Germline values: CDR1 DFQATT, CDR2 SNEGSKA (reference sequence). This CDR3 has 15 amino acids. The CDR3 nucleotides are TGCAGTGCTAGAGACGGCAAACCCAACCAAGAGACCCAGTACTTC. As protein: CSARDGKPNQETQYF.

This clonotype was recorded a few times. This chain links TRBV10-3 with TRBJ1-5; a weak D match, TRBD1 (5 bases). Trimming pared 8 bases from V and 7 bases from J, leaving 15 bases between. Germline assignment: CDR1 ENHRY and CDR2 SYGVKD. CDR3 length: 13 residues. CDR3 sequence: CAIGEAGKQPQHF. As DNA, the CDR3 is TGTGCCATCGGAGAAGCAGGGAAACAGCCCCAGCATTTT.

This clonotype was counted many times. V and J are TRBV27 and TRBJ1-1; TRBD1 is a possible D gene (5 bases). CDR3 size: 12 residues. The ends were cut back, 5 bases at V and 6 bases at J, with 10 bases in the middle. Per the germline V gene, CDR1 is MNHEY and CDR2 is SMNVEV (reference sequence). Here the CDR3 reads CASSPLGAEAFF. The CDR3, as DNA: TGTGCCAGCAGTCCCCTGGGGGCTGAAGCTTTCTTT.

This clonotype showed up many times. The rearrangement uses TRBV11-2 and TRBJ2-5, with 9 bases identical to TRBD2. The trim removed 0 bases at V and 5 bases at J, leaving 10 bases unmatched. The CDR3 runs to 17 residues. The germline V gene has CDR1 SGHAT and CDR2 FQNNGV. In DNA, the CDR3 is TGTGCCAGCAGCTTAGATCTCGGAGCGGGAGGAAGGGAGACCCAGTACTTC. Protein product: CASSLDLGAGGRETQYF.

The genes are TRBV7-9 and TRBJ2-5; weak D call: TRBD2 (6 bases). This CDR3 is built from 16 residues. CDR1 and CDR2 from the germline V gene are SEHNR and FQNEAQ (reference sequence). Trimming shortened V by 5 bases and J by 6 bases, and 22 bases separated the two germline ends. CDR3 DNA: TGTGCCAGCAGCCCCGGGGTCGGGGGTCCTTGGAAGACCCAGTACTTC. Its translation is CASSPGVGGPWKTQYF. The complete variable domain, with remaining parts taken from reference TRBV7-9 and TRBJ2-5, reads DTGVSQNPRHKITKRGQNVTFRCDPISEHNRLYWYRQTLGQGPEFLTYFQNEAQLEKSRLLSDRFSAERPKGSFSTLEIQRTEQGDSAMYLCASSPGVGGPWKTQYFGPGTRLLVL.

Ten or more counts support this clonotype. The V call is TRBV6-4, the J call TRBJ2-7, with TRBD1 matching 10 bases. This CDR3 is 15 amino acids long. Germline loops: CDR1 MRHNA, CDR2 SNTAGT. With V trimmed by 4 bases and J by 0 bases, 3 bases remained unmatched. Here the CDR3 reads CASSAGTGDSYEQYF. In DNA form, the CDR3 reads TGTGCCAGCAGTGCCGGGACAGGGGACTCCTACGAGCAGTACTTC.

This clonotype was seen at least ten times. The V gene is TRBV2, the J gene TRBJ1-4; D gene unclear. Germline V gene lookup returns CDR1 SNHLY and CDR2 FYNNEI. The CDR3 consists of 14 residues. Deletions cut 3 bases from V and 7 bases from J, with 12 bases between. In DNA form, the CDR3 reads TGTGCCAGCAGTGAGGTCGAAAGCGGTGAAAAACTGTTTTTT. This sequence encodes CASSEVESGEKLFF.

V gene TRBV6-1 combines with J gene TRBJ2-5; TRBD1 agrees at 8 bases. The V gene end was trimmed by 4 bases and the J gene end by 1 base; junction bases not matched to a gene: 8. Germline V gene data show CDR1 as MNHNS and CDR2 as SASEGT. The CDR3 has 16 residues. The CDR3 protein is CASSGTGGRGQETQYF. The CDR3 nucleotides are TGTGCCAGCAGTGGAACAGGGGGTCGAGGCCAAGAGACCCAGTACTTC.

V is TRBV6-1 and J is TRBJ1-1; 7 nucleotides match TRBD1. V gave up 5 bases and J gave up 0 bases; unmatched junction bases: 18. The CDR3 runs to 19 residues. Germline V gene lookup returns CDR1 MNHNS and CDR2 SASEGT. The CDR3 is CASSHGGRAGGRLNTEAFF. CDR3 nucleotide sequence: TGTGCCAGCAGTCACGGCGGGCGGGCAGGGGGACGTTTGAACACTGAAGCTTTCTTT.

This clonotype was detected ten times or more. The rearrangement links TRBV7-8 to TRBJ1-1; D remains ambiguous. Germline CDR1 is SGHVS and CDR2 is FQNEAQ. The CDR3 loop spans 13 amino acids. V dropped 5 bases and J dropped 0 bases, with 7 bases sitting between them. The CDR3 loop is CASSPTLNTEAFF. CDR3 nucleotides: TGTGCCAGCAGCCCCACCTTGAACACTGAAGCTTTCTTT.

This clonotype has a count of ten or more. The chain is built from TRBV10-3 and TRBJ1-2; tentatively, D is TRBD1 (5 bases). The CDR3 covers 17 residues. With 4 bases removed from V and 5 bases from J, the gap between germline ends came to 23 bases. CDR1 is ENHRY, CDR2 SYGVKD, per germline. The CDR3 reads CAISGLAGRNGGYGYTF. The CDR3 bases are TGTGCCATCAGTGGTCTCGCGGGGCGTAATGGGGGATATGGCTACACCTTC.

This clonotype was observed many times. The chain links TRBV2 to TRBJ2-7; D ambiguous. Germline V gene data show CDR1 as SNHLY and CDR2 as FYNNEI. V lost 5 bases to trimming and J lost 7 bases, with 18 bases between them. This CDR3 contains 14 residues. As DNA, the CDR3 is TGTGCCAGCAGTCAACGCCTGCGTAGGAAAGAGCAGTACTTC. Residues: CASSQRLRRKEQYF.

This clonotype occurred a few times. The V and J genes are TRBV25-1 and TRBJ1-2; the match to TRBD1 covers 7 bases. V gave up 3 bases and J gave up 4 bases; unmatched junction bases: 11. CDR1 is MGHDK and CDR2 is SYGVNS in the germline V gene. The CDR3 covers 16 residues. The CDR3 region is CASSDHRTGSGYGYTF. CDR3 nucleotides: TGTGCCAGCAGTGACCATAGGACAGGCTCTGGCTATGGCTACACCTTC.

The rearrangement uses TRBV5-1 and TRBJ1-5; maybe TRBD1 (6 bases). Trimming stripped 4 bases from V and 2 bases from J, with 13 bases between. In germline, CDR1 is SGHRS, CDR2 YFSETQ. The CDR3 has 15 amino acids. The CDR3 coding sequence is TGCGCCAGCAGCGCGGGGGGGCTTGGCAATCAGCCCCAGCATTTT. This codes for CASSAGGLGNQPQHF. Variable domain in full (rest from reference TRBV5-1 and TRBJ1-5): KAGVTQTPRYLIKTRGQQVTLSCSPISGHRSVSWYQQTPGQGLQFLFEYFSETQRNKGNFPGRFSGRQFSNSRSEMNVSTLELGDSALYLCASSAGGLGNQPQHFGDGTRLSIL.

The chain employs TRBV15 and TRBJ1-6; TRBD1 is a possible D gene (5 bases). This CDR3 region has 13 residues. In germline, CDR1 is LNHNV, CDR2 YYDKDF (reference sequence). V dropped 1 base and J dropped 7 bases, with 5 bases sitting between them. Written as DNA, the CDR3 is TGTGCCACCAGCAGAGGGGACAATTCACCCCTCCACTTT. Translation gives CATSRGDNSPLHF.

This clonotype was seen a handful of times. The chain combines TRBV6-1 with TRBJ1-3; D gene ambiguous. V was clipped by 0 bases and J by 0 bases, with 6 bases between them. Germline values: CDR1 MNHNS, CDR2 SASEGT. The CDR3 contains 15 residues. For the CDR3, the DNA is TGTGCCAGCAGTGAAGCTTTGTACTCTGGAAACACCATATATTTT. Protein product: CASSEALYSGNTIYF.

The V call is TRBV9, the J call TRBJ2-5, with D perhaps matching TRBD1 (6 bases). The CDR3 is 15 amino acids. Looked up from germline, CDR1 is SGDLS and CDR2 is YYNGEE. Trimming cost V 0 bases and J 4 bases, with 13 bases left between them. CDR3 sequence (DNA): TGTGCCAGCAGCGTAGGGGCAGGGGTGGGAGAGACCCAGTACTTC. As protein: CASSVGAGVGETQYF.

The chain recombines TRBV18 with TRBJ2-2; D may match TRBD1 or TRBD2 (5 bases each). The CDR3 sequence is 19 residues long. V dropped 1 base and J dropped 4 bases, with 22 bases sitting between them. CDR1 is KGHSH and CDR2 is LQKENI in the germline V gene. The CDR3 region has the DNA TGTGCCAGCTCACCACAAGACACGCGGAGAACGAGGGGCACCGGGGAGCTGTTTTTT. Translating it yields CASSPQDTRRTRGTGELFF.

This clonotype was seen many times. The J gene is TRBJ1-5, the V gene TRBV12-3 or TRBV12-4; 10 bases are a match to TRBD1. The junction had 4 bases not matched to a gene; V was cut back by 5 bases and J by 3 bases. CDR3 length: 15 residues. The CDR3 coding sequence is TGTGCCAGCAGTCTGGGACAGGGGTTCAATCAGCCCCAGCATTTT. This sequence encodes CASSLGQGFNQPQHF.

The chain recombines TRBV7-2 with TRBJ2-7; a possible D gene is TRBD1 (6 bases). Per the germline V gene, CDR1 is SGHTA and CDR2 is FQGNSA. The CDR3 loop spans 15 amino acids. Trimming removed 5 bases from V and 4 bases from J, with 18 bases in between. In nucleotides, the CDR3 is TGTGCCAGCAGCACCACGGGACATCCTGGGTACGAGCAGTACTTC. Protein product: CASSTTGHPGYEQYF.